Following are 10 T cell receptor beta chains from one sample sequenced in a study of T cell clones after liver transplantation. Repertoires were generated with immunoSEQ multiplex PCR, while TCRdb's copy carries only in-frame clones and drops some. The sample shows 85,000 to 110,000 clones, about 80% of them seen only once. This specimen was CD4+ T cells from blood, taken around 48 months after liver transplant. All receptors come from a human patient who received a liver transplant. Some T cells may be transferred from the graft donor.

On this clone itself: A junction end diverges from the germline sequence, so it may reflect a read error. The chain links TRBV10-3 to TRBJ1-1; a possible D gene is TRBD1 (6 bases). Germline V gene sequence: CDR1 ENHRY, CDR2 SYGVKD. The CDR3 is made up of 13 amino acids. In DNA form, the CDR3 reads TGTGCCATCAGCGAGTGGGGGCAGGGCGAAGCTTTCTTT. Translating gives CAISEWGQGEAFF.

This chain uses TRBV7-3 with TRBJ2-1; D is perhaps TRBD2 (6 bases). V was pared by 3 bases and J by 5 bases, with 11 bases between. CDR1 and CDR2 from the germline V gene are SGHTA and FQGTGA. The CDR3 loop spans 14 amino acids. The CDR3 sequence is CASSFGGTDNEQFF. CDR3 bases: TGTGCCAGCAGCTTTGGGGGGACGGACAATGAGCAGTTCTTC. The full variable domain, its missing parts supplied by reference TRBV7-3 and TRBJ2-1, is GAGVSQTPSNKVTEKGKYVELRCDPISGHTALYWYRQSLGQGPEFLIYFQGTGAADDSGLPNDRFFAVRPEGSVSTLKIQRTERGDSAVYLCASSFGGTDNEQFFGPGTRLTVL.

The chain links TRBV19 to TRBJ2-5; TRBD1 matches at 7 bases. V lost 6 bases and J lost 2; bases outside the gene matches: 6. CDR1 is LNHDA and CDR2 is SQIVND in the germline V gene (reference sequence). The CDR3 has 14 residues. The CDR3 is CASSSGTEQETQYF. The CDR3 region has the DNA TGTGCCAGTAGCTCCGGGACAGAACAAGAGACCCAGTACTTC. Full variable domain (outside the CDR3, taken from reference TRBV19 and TRBJ2-5): DGGITQSPKYLFRKEGQNVTLSCEQNLNHDAMYWYRQDPGQGLRLIYYSQIVNDFQKGDIAEGYSVSREKKESFPLTVTSAQKNPTAFYLCASSSGTEQETQYFGPGTRLLVL.

The J gene is TRBJ2-7, the V gene TRBV7-9, with D unresolved. The CDR3 extends over 11 amino acids. Germline CDR1 and CDR2: SEHNR and FQNEAQ (reference sequence). V gave up 1 base and J gave up 12 bases, with 10 bases separating them. In nucleotides, the CDR3 is TGTGCCAGCAGCTTAGAGGGAAGAGGGTACTTC. Encoded protein: CASSLEGRGYF.

This CDR3 reads CASRWEEGYEQYF. The CDR3 DNA reads TGTGCCAGCAGATGGGAGGAGGGCTACGAGCAGTACTTC. J is TRBJ2-7 and V is TRBV6-5; tentative D call: TRBD2 (6 bases). Trimming removed 6 bases at V and 3 bases at J, with 12 bases between. Germline CDR1 is MNHEY and CDR2 is SVGAGI. This CDR3 is built from 13 residues.

The chain recombines TRBV7-3 with TRBJ2-1; 9 bases align to TRBD2. CDR3 size: 18 residues. Germline values: CDR1 SGHTA, CDR2 FQGTGA. V lost 2 bases, J lost 5 bases, and 13 bases stayed unmatched. Here the CDR3 DNA reads TGTGCCAGCAGCTTATTTCCTAGCGGGACCCCTAGGGACAATGAGCAGTTCTTC. It specifies CASSLFPSGTPRDNEQFF.

The chain joins TRBV10-2 to TRBJ1-1; perhaps TRBD1 as D (5 bases). Looked up from germline, CDR1 is WSHSY and CDR2 is SAAADI. CDR3 length equals 13 residues. The germline V and J ends were trimmed by 8 bases and 4 bases, with 14 bases remaining between them. The CDR3 coding sequence is TGCGCCAGCTTTCGGGGCGCGGGCACTGAAGCTTTCTTT. Protein sequence: CASFRGAGTEAFF.

The chain carries TRBV6-4 and TRBJ1-2, with TRBD1 matching 10 bases. Germline CDR1 reads MRHNA; CDR2 reads SNTAGT. V dropped 4 bases and J dropped 7; count of bases not matched to a gene: 12. This CDR3 has 16 amino acids. CDR3 DNA: TGTGCCAGCAGTGCCTCCCCTACCGGGACAGGGGTTGGCTACACCTTC. This sequence encodes CASSASPTGTGVGYTF.

CDR3 sequence (DNA): TGTGCCAGTAGTTCCTTGGCCGGAGGGAGCACTGAAGCTTTCTTT. This gives the protein CASSSLAGGSTEAFF. The chain couples TRBV19 to TRBJ1-1; no definite D call. V was cut by 5 bases and J by 4 bases, with 17 bases left in between. CDR3 length equals 15 residues. CDR1 LNHDA and CDR2 SQIVND come from the germline V gene (reference sequence).

This rearrangement joins TRBV4-3 to TRBJ2-4, with 8 nucleotides matching TRBD1. The V gene end was trimmed by 0 bases and the J gene end by 1 base; junction bases not matched to a gene: 5. CDR3 length: 17 residues. Per germline, CDR1 LGHNA and CDR2 YSLEER. CDR3 nucleotide sequence: TGCGCCAGCAGCCAAGAAACCGGGACAGGCGCCAAAAACATTCAGTACTTC. Encoded protein: CASSQETGTGAKNIQYF.